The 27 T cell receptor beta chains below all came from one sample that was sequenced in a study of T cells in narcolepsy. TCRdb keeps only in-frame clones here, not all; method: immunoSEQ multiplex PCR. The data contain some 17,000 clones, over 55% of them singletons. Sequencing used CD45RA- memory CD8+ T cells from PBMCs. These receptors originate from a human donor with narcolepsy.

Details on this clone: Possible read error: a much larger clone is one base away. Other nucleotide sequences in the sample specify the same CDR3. This chain's CDR3 is CASSQTTSGRYNEQFF. DNA for the CDR3: TGCGCCAGCAGCCAAACTACTAGCGGGCGTTACAATGAGCAGTTCTTC. V usage is TRBV4-1 and J usage is TRBJ2-1, with 9 bases matching TRBD2. Germline trimming cut 2 bases from V and 4 bases from J; bases unmatched to any gene: 6. The CDR3 spans 16 residues. Germline lookup yields CDR1 MGHRA and CDR2 YSYEKL.

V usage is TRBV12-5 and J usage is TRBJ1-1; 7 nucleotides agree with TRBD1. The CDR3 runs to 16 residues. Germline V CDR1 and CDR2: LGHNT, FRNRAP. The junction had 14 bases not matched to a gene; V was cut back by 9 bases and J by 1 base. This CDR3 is CARPTGSRGTNTEAFF. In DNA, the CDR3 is TGTGCTAGGCCGACAGGGTCGCGGGGTACGAACACTGAAGCTTTCTTT.

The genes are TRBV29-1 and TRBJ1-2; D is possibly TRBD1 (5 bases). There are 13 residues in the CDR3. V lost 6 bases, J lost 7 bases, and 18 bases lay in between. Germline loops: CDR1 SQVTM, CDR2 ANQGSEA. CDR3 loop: CSVPISTGRGYTF. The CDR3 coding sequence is TGCAGCGTACCTATTAGTACGGGACGTGGCTACACCTTC.

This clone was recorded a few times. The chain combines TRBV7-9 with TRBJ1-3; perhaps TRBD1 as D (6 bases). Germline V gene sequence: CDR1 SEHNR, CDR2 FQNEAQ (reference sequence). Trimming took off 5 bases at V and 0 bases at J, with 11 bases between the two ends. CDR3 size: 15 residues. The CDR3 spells CASSTRQVSGNTIYF. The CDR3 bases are TGTGCCAGCAGCACCCGACAGGTCTCTGGAAACACCATATATTTT.

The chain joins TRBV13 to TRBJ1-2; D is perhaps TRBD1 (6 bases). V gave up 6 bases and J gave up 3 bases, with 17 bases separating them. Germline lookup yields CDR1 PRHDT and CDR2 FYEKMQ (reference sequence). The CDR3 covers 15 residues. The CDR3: CASSNSWEGDYGYTF. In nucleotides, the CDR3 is TGTGCCAGCAGTAACTCGTGGGAGGGGGACTATGGCTACACCTTC.

The CDR3 region has the DNA TGTGCCAGCAGCCAGGGGGGAGGGACTGAAGCTTTCTTT. It codes for CASSQGGGTEAFF. This sequence joins TRBV9 and TRBJ1-1, with TRBD1 matching over 7 bases. The CDR3 runs 13 residues. Looked up from germline, CDR1 is SGDLS and CDR2 is YYNGEE. V shed 4 bases and J 5 bases; nucleotides not matched to a gene: 5.

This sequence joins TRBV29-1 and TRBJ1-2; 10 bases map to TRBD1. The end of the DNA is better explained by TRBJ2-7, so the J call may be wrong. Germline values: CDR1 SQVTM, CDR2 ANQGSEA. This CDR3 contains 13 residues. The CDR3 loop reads CSVPGQGSYEQYF. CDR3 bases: TGCAGCGTTCCGGGACAGGGGTCCTACGAGCAGTACTTC.

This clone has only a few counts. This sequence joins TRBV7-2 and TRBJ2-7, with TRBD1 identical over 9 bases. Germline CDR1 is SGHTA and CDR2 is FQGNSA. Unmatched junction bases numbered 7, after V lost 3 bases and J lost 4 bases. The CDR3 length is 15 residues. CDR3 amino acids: CASSFTGTGMYEQYF. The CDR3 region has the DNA TGTGCCAGCAGCTTCACCGGGACAGGGATGTACGAGCAGTACTTC.

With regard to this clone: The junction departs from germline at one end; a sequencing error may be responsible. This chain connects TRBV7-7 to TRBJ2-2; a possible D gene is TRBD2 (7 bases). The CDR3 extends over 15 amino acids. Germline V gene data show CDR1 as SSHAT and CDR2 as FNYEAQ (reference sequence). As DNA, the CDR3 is TGTGCTAGCAGCTTTGGACTAGGGGGCACCGGGGAGCTGTTTTTT. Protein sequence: CASSFGLGGTGELFF. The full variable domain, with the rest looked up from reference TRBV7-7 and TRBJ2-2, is GAGVSQSPRYKVTKRGQDVTLRCDPISSHATLYWYQQALGQGPEFLTYFNYEAQPDKSGLPSDRFSAERPEGSISTLTIQRTEQRDSAMYRCASSFGLGGTGELFFGEGSRLTVL.

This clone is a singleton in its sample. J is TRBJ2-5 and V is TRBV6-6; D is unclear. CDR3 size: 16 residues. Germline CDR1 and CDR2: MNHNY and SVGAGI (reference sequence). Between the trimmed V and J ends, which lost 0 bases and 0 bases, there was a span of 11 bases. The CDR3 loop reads CASSYSIGRNQETQYF. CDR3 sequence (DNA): TGTGCCAGCAGTTACTCGATAGGCAGAAACCAAGAGACCCAGTACTTC.

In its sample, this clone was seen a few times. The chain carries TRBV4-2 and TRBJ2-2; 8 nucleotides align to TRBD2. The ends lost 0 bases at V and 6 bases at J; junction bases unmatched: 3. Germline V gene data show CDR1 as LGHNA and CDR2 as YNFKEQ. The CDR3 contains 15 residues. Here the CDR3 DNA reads TGTGCCAGCAGCCAAGAAGGGACTAGGCCCGGGGAGCTGTTTTTT. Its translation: CASSQEGTRPGELFF.

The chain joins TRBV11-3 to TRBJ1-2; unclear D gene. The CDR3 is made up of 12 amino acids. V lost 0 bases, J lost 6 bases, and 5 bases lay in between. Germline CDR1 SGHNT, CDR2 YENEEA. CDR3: CASSLDCHGYTF. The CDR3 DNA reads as TGTGCCAGCAGCTTAGATTGCCATGGCTACACCTTC.

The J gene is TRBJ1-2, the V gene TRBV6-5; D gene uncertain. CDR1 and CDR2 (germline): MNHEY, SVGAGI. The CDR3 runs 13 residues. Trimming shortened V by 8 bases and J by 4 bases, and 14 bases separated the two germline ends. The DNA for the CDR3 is TGTGCCAGCGAGAGCCGGGGAATCTATGGCTACACCTTC. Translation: CASESRGIYGYTF.

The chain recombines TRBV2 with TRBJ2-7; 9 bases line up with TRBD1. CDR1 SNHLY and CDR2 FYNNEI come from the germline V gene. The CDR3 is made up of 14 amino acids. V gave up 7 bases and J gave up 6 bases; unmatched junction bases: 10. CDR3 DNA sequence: TGTGCCAGCACTACTGGGGACAGGGCTCTCGAGCAGTACTTC. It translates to CASTTGDRALEQYF.

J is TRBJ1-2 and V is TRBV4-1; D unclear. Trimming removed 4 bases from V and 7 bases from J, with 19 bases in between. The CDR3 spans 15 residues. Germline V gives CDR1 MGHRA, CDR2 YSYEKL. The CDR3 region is CASSPTQGPGGGYTF. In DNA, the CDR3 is TGCGCCAGCAGCCCCACCCAAGGCCCTGGAGGTGGCTACACCTTC.

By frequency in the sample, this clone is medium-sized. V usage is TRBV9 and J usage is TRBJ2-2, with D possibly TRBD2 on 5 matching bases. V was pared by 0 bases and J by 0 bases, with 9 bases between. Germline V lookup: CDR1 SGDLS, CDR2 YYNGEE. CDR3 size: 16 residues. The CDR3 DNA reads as TGTGCCAGCAGCGTAGCCTCGCGGGCGAACACCGGGGAGCTGTTTTTT. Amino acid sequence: CASSVASRANTGELFF.

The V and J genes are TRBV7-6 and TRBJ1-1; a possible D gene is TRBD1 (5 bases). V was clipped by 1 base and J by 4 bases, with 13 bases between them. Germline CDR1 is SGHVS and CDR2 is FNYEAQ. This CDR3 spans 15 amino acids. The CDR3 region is CASSLVGSGGTEAFF. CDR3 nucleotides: TGTGCCAGCAGCTTAGTTGGGTCGGGGGGCACTGAAGCTTTCTTT.

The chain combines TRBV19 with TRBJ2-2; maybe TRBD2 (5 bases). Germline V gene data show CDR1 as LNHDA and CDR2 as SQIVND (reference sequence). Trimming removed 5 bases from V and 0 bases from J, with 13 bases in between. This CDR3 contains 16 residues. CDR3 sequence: CASSDSRGSNTGELFF. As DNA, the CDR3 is TGTGCCAGTAGTGATTCTCGCGGGTCGAACACCGGGGAGCTGTTTTTT.

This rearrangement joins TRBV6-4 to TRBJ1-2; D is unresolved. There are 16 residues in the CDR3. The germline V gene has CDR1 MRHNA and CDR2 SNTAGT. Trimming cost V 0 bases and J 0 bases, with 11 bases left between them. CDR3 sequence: CASSDSLSTTNYGYTF. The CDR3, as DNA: TGTGCCAGCAGTGACTCGCTCAGCACAACTAACTATGGCTACACCTTC.

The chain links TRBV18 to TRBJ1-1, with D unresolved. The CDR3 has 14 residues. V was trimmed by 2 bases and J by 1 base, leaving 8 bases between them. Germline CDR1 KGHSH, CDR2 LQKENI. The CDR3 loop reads CASSPAAGNTEAFF. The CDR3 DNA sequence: TGTGCCAGCTCACCAGCGGCAGGGAACACTGAAGCTTTCTTT. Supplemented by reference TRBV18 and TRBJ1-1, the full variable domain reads NAGVMQNPRHLVRRRGQEARLRCSPMKGHSHVYWYRQLPEEGLKFMVYLQKENIIDESGMPKERFSAEFPKEGPSILRIQQVVRGDSAAYFCASSPAAGNTEAFFGQGTRLTVV.

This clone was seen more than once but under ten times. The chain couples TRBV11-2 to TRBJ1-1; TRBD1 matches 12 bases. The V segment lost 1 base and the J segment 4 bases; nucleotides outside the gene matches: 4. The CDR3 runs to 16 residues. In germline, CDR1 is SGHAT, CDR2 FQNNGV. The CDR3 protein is CASSLGDRGLGTEAFF. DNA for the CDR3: TGTGCCAGCAGCTTAGGGGACAGGGGGCTTGGCACTGAAGCTTTCTTT.

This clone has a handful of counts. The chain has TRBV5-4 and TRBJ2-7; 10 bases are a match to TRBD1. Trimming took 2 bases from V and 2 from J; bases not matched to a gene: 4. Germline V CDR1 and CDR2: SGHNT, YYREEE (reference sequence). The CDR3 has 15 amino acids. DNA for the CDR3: TGTGCCAGCAGCTTCACCGGGACAGGGGCCTACGAGCAGTACTTC. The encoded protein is CASSFTGTGAYEQYF. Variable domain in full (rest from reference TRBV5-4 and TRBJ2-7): ETGVTQSPTHLIKTRGQQVTLRCSSQSGHNTVSWYQQALGQGPQFIFQYYREEENGRGNFPPRFSGLQFPNYSSELNVNALELDDSALYLCASSFTGTGAYEQYFGPGTRLTVT.

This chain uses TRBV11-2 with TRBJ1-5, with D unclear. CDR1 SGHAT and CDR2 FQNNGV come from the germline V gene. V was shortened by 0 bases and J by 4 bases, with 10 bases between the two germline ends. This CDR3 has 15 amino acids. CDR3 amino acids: CASSLDLSSNQPQHF. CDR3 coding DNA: TGTGCCAGCAGCTTAGATCTATCGTCAAATCAGCCCCAGCATTTT.

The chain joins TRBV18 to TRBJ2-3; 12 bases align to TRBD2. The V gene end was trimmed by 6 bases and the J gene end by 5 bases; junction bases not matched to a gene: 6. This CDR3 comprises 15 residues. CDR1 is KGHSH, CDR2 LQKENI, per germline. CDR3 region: CASSRTSGNGDTQYF. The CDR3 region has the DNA TGTGCCAGCTCTAGGACTAGCGGGAACGGAGATACGCAGTATTTT.

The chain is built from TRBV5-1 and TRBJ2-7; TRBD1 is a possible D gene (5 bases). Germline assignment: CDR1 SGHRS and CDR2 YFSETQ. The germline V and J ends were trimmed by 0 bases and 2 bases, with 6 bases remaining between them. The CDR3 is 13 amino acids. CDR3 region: CASSLGTTYEQYF. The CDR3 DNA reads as TGCGCCAGCAGCTTGGGGACAACCTACGAGCAGTACTTC.

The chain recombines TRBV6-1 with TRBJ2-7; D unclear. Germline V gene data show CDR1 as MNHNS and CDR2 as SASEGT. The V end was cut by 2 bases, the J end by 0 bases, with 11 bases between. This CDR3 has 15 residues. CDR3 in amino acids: CASSELAVSSYEQYF. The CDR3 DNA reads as TGTGCCAGCAGTGAATTGGCAGTGAGCTCCTACGAGCAGTACTTC.

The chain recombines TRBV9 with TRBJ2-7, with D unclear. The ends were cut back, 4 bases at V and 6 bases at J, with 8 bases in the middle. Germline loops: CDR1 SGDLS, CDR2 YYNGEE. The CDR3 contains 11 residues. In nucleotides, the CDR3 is TGTGCCAGCAGCCTTAATCTCGAGCAGTACTTC. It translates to CASSLNLEQYF.